The 25 T cell receptor beta chains below were found in one sample sequenced in a study of preoperative IRX-2 immunotherapy in early breast cancer. Treatment noted: preoperative locoregional IRX-2 cytokine immunotherapy. Libraries were prepared by immunoSEQ multiplex PCR; TCRdb keeps only in-frame clonotypes and omits some of them. The sample lists 28,000 or so clones; about 90% were seen once. The sample was collected from a patient treated with IRX-2 immunotherapy. The source of these receptors is a human donor with breast cancer.

Here the CDR3 DNA reads TGTGCCACCCTTACGGGGGGAAACCAGGGGACCCTCCACTTT. Translated, it gives CATLTGGNQGTLHF. V usage is TRBV28 and J usage is TRBJ1-6, with TRBD1 as a possible D gene (6 bases). The CDR3 length is 14 residues. V was shortened by 10 bases and J by 14 bases, with 24 bases between the two germline ends. CDR1 MDHEN and CDR2 SYDVKM come from the germline V gene.

This clone came up once. This chain joins TRBV18 and TRBJ1-1, with 10 nucleotides matching TRBD1. Germline trimming cut 3 bases from V and 4 bases from J; bases unmatched to any gene: 2. The CDR3 loop spans 14 amino acids. Germline assignment: CDR1 KGHSH and CDR2 LQKENI. CDR3 sequence reads: CASSPGTGVTEAFF. CDR3 nucleotides: TGTGCCAGCTCACCGGGGACAGGGGTCACTGAAGCTTTCTTT.

This chain connects TRBV4-1 to TRBJ2-4; a possible D gene is TRBD1 (6 bases). The CDR3 runs to 15 residues. The V end lost 4 bases, the J end lost 0 bases, and 10 bases lay between the germline ends. Per germline, CDR1 MGHRA and CDR2 YSYEKL. The CDR3 protein is CASSRDILAKNIQYF. For the CDR3, the DNA is TGCGCCAGCAGCCGGGACATATTAGCCAAAAACATTCAGTACTTC.

In DNA, the CDR3 is TGCGCCAGCAGCTTGGAAGGACAGGGTAGGCAGCCCCAGCATTTT. It is translated as CASSLEGQGRQPQHF. V and J are TRBV5-1 and TRBJ1-5, with TRBD1 matching over 8 bases. J gave up 7 bases and V 0 bases, and 6 bases lay outside the gene matches. This CDR3 is 15 amino acids long. CDR1 SGHRS and CDR2 YFSETQ come from the germline V gene. Full variable domain (rest looked up from reference TRBV5-1 and TRBJ1-5): KAGVTQTPRYLIKTRGQQVTLSCSPISGHRSVSWYQQTPGQGLQFLFEYFSETQRNKGNFPGRFSGRQFSNSRSEMNVSTLELGDSALYLCASSLEGQGRQPQHFGDGTRLSIL.

CDR3 in amino acids: CASGLGLAGGLGTYEQYF. The CDR3 region has the DNA TGTGCCAGCGGCCTGGGACTAGCGGGAGGATTAGGCACCTACGAGCAGTACTTC. The chain uses TRBV5-4 and TRBJ2-7; 15 bases map to TRBD2. Trimming removed 7 bases from V and 2 bases from J; junction bases left unmatched: 13. The germline gives CDR1 SGHNT, CDR2 YYREEE (reference sequence). This CDR3 region has 18 residues. The whole variable domain, filled in from reference TRBV5-4 and TRBJ2-7, reads ETGVTQSPTHLIKTRGQQVTLRCSSQSGHNTVSWYQQALGQGPQFIFQYYREEENGRGNFPPRFSGLQFPNYSSELNVNALELDDSALYLCASGLGLAGGLGTYEQYFGPGTRLTVT.

This clone was counted only a few times. The chain couples TRBV9 to TRBJ2-2; TRBD2 might be the D (6 bases). V lost 2 bases to trimming and J lost 2 bases, with 16 bases between them. The CDR3 has 17 residues. Germline lookup yields CDR1 SGDLS and CDR2 YYNGEE. The chain's CDR3 is CASSVSNRDFNTGELFF. The CDR3 DNA sequence: TGTGCCAGCAGCGTCTCGAACCGGGACTTCAACACCGGGGAGCTGTTTTTT. The variable domain in full, completed from reference TRBV9 and TRBJ2-2, reads DSGVTQTPKHLITATGQRVTLRCSPRSGDLSVYWYQQSLDQGLQFLIQYYNGEERAKGNILERFSAQQFPDLHSELNLSSLELGDSALYFCASSVSNRDFNTGELFFGEGSRLTVL.

The rearrangement links TRBV28 to TRBJ2-1, with 9 nucleotides matching TRBD1. The V gene's germline CDR1 is MDHEN and CDR2 SYDVKM. V lost 2 bases, J lost 4 bases, and 18 bases stayed unmatched. The CDR3 is 20 residues long. CDR3 DNA: TGTGCCAGCAGTTTACCCCCCGTTCGTTCCGGGACAGGGAAGTACAATGAGCAGTTCTTC. Amino acid sequence: CASSLPPVRSGTGKYNEQFF.

This chain uses TRBV6-1 with TRBJ1-5; TRBD1 might be the D (5 bases). V was trimmed by 5 bases and J by 6 bases, leaving 11 bases between them. The CDR3 loop spans 13 amino acids. CDR1 and CDR2 from the germline V gene are MNHNS and SASEGT. This chain's CDR3 is CASSRERGQPQHF. As DNA, the CDR3 is TGTGCCAGCAGTAGGGAAAGGGGTCAGCCCCAGCATTTT.

This rearrangement joins TRBV6-5 to TRBJ2-7, with D possibly matching TRBD1 (6 bases). Looked up from germline, CDR1 is MNHEY and CDR2 is SVGAGI. The V gene lost 5 bases and the J gene lost 0 bases, with 11 bases spanning the gap. The CDR3 consists of 14 residues. The CDR3 sequence: CASSRTASSYEQYF. The CDR3 DNA is TGTGCCAGCAGTCGGACAGCCAGCTCCTACGAGCAGTACTTC.

V and J are TRBV10-3 and TRBJ2-3; D not resolved. Germline CDR1 and CDR2: ENHRY and SYGVKD. With 6 bases removed from V and 0 bases from J, the gap between germline ends came to 4 bases. The CDR3 covers 12 residues. CDR3 amino acids: CAISPSTDTQYF. DNA for the CDR3: TGTGCCATCAGCCCTAGCACAGATACGCAGTATTTT.

The V and J genes are TRBV2 and TRBJ2-7, with TRBD1 identical over 11 bases. Germline CDR1 reads SNHLY; CDR2 reads FYNNEI. Trimming cost V 6 bases and J 4 bases; bases outside gene matches: 8. The CDR3 runs to 15 residues. CDR3 protein: CASRGGTGGKYEQYF. The CDR3, as DNA: TGTGCCAGCAGAGGCGGGACAGGGGGAAAGTACGAGCAGTACTTC. The full variable domain, completed using reference TRBV2 and TRBJ2-7, is EPEVTQTPSHQVTQMGQEVILRCVPISNHLYFYWYRQILGQKVEFLVSFYNNEISEKSEIFDDQFSVERPDGSNFTLKIRSTKLEDSAMYFCASRGGTGGKYEQYFGPGTRLTVT.

This chain connects TRBV30 to TRBJ2-5; TRBD1 matches 7 bases. This CDR3 has 15 residues. The V gene end was trimmed by 1 base and the J gene end by 0 bases; junction bases not matched to a gene: 5. Germline CDR1 reads GTSNPN; CDR2 reads SVGIG (reference sequence). CDR3 amino acids: CAWSARTGYQETQYF. The CDR3 DNA follows: TGTGCCTGGAGTGCCCGGACAGGTTACCAAGAGACCCAGTACTTC.

The CDR3 reads CASSLGSGGYEQYF. CDR3 sequence (DNA): TGCGCCAGCAGCTTGGGTTCAGGAGGGTACGAGCAGTACTTC. The chain uses TRBV5-1 and TRBJ2-7; TRBD2 might be the D (6 bases). Trimming cost V 0 bases and J 4 bases, with 11 bases left between them. Germline CDR1 and CDR2: SGHRS and YFSETQ. The CDR3 has 14 residues.

This clone appeared once. The V and J genes are TRBV29-1 and TRBJ2-4; D possibly corresponds to TRBD2 (5 bases). CDR1 is SQVTM and CDR2 is ANQGSEA in the germline V gene. The V gene lost 6 bases and the J gene lost 5 bases, with 14 bases spanning the gap. This CDR3 is 13 amino acids long. CDR3 sequence: CSVDAGVQNIQYF. The CDR3 bases are TGCAGCGTCGACGCCGGGGTACAAAACATTCAGTACTTC.

The rearrangement links TRBV27 to TRBJ1-6; the match to TRBD1 covers 8 bases. Germline lookup yields CDR1 MNHEY and CDR2 SMNVEV (reference sequence). The CDR3 contains 15 residues. Trimming cost V 3 bases and J 9 bases; bases outside gene matches: 7. The CDR3 DNA reads as TGTGCCAGCAGTTTCAGGGGGCAGTTTGGTTCACCCCTCCACTTT. It translates to CASSFRGQFGSPLHF.

The genes are TRBV19 and TRBJ1-2; D unresolved. The length of the CDR3 is 15 residues. Trimming shortened V by 1 base and J by 5 bases, and 14 bases separated the two germline ends. Germline CDR1 and CDR2: LNHDA and SQIVND (reference sequence). CDR3: CASSIGSPGFYGYTF. CDR3 nucleotide sequence: TGTGCCAGTAGTATAGGCTCGCCCGGCTTTTATGGCTACACCTTC.

The chain combines TRBV6-4 with TRBJ2-1; the match to TRBD2 covers 13 bases. Trimming cost V 4 bases and J 9 bases; bases outside gene matches: 3. Germline lookup yields CDR1 MRHNA and CDR2 SNTAGT. This CDR3 has 14 residues. In nucleotides, the CDR3 is TGTGCCAGCAGTGGGACTAGCGGGGGAGGTGAGCAGTTCTTC. Residues: CASSGTSGGGEQFF.

This chain joins TRBV11-3 and TRBJ2-7; 10 nucleotides agree with TRBD1. CDR1 and CDR2 from the germline V gene are SGHNT and YENEEA. CDR3 size: 15 residues. V trimming: 1 base; J trimming: 5 bases; junction bases outside the gene matches: 5. The CDR3 protein is CASSLGQGAFDEQYF. The CDR3 DNA is TGTGCCAGCAGCTTAGGACAGGGGGCTTTCGACGAGCAGTACTTC.

The V call is TRBV11-1, the J call TRBJ2-7; D possibly matches TRBD1 or TRBD2 (6 bases each). The CDR3 sequence is 15 residues long. CDR1 and CDR2 (germline): SGHAT, FQDESV (reference sequence). Trimming stripped 3 bases from V and 3 bases from J, with 15 bases between. The CDR3 protein is CASSFRGLGGYEQYF. The CDR3 DNA sequence: TGTGCCAGCAGCTTCAGGGGACTTGGGGGCTACGAGCAGTACTTC.

The rearrangement uses TRBV7-9 and TRBJ1-5; D gene uncertain. The V gene lost 4 bases and the J gene lost 5 bases, with 6 bases spanning the gap. The CDR3 sequence is 12 residues long. Germline-derived CDR1 and CDR2 are SEHNR and FQNEAQ (reference sequence). CDR3 region: CASSCIDQPQHF. In DNA form, the CDR3 reads TGTGCCAGCAGCTGCATAGATCAGCCCCAGCATTTT.

The J gene is TRBJ1-5, the V gene TRBV6-5, with TRBD1 matching over 7 bases. Germline values: CDR1 MNHEY, CDR2 SVGAGI. The CDR3 covers 13 residues. V lost 6 bases to trimming and J lost 6 bases; unmatched junction nucleotides: 5. The CDR3 loop reads CASRRQGPQPQHF. The CDR3 DNA reads TGTGCCAGCAGGAGACAGGGCCCTCAGCCCCAGCATTTT.

In this sample, this clone turned up once. The V call is TRBV5-1, the J call TRBJ2-2; 7 bases align to TRBD1. The CDR3 loop spans 15 amino acids. Trimming removed 4 bases from V and 2 bases from J; junction bases left unmatched: 5. The germline CDR1 and CDR2 sequences are SGHRS and YFSETQ. The CDR3 sequence is CASSGGQTNTGELFF. The DNA for the CDR3 is TGCGCCAGCAGCGGGGGACAGACTAACACCGGGGAGCTGTTTTTT.

The DNA for the CDR3 is TGTGCCAGCAGCTGGACTAGCGGGGGCACAGATACGCAGTATTTT. It specifies CASSWTSGGTDTQYF. V is TRBV7-2 and J is TRBJ2-3; TRBD2 aligns across 12 bases. V dropped 4 bases and J dropped 1; count of bases not matched to a gene: 0. The CDR3 has 15 residues. The germline CDR1 and CDR2 sequences are SGHTA and FQGNSA.

The chain is built from TRBV5-1 and TRBJ1-4; TRBD1 might be the D (5 bases). Germline V gene sequence: CDR1 SGHRS, CDR2 YFSETQ. This CDR3 region has 14 residues. The germline V and J ends were trimmed by 0 bases and 7 bases, with 10 bases remaining between them. This CDR3 reads CASSLAGGSEKLFF. CDR3 nucleotides: TGCGCCAGCAGCTTGGCCGGGGGGAGTGAAAAACTGTTTTTT.

The gene calls are TRBV5-5 and TRBJ2-7; D is undetermined. V was shortened by 5 bases and J by 2 bases, with 14 bases between the two germline ends. Germline V CDR1 and CDR2: SGHKS, YYEKEE (reference sequence). The CDR3 covers 14 residues. CDR3 amino acids: CASSWPSFPYEQYF. CDR3 DNA sequence: TGTGCCAGCAGTTGGCCGTCCTTTCCCTACGAGCAGTACTTC.